Listed below are T cell receptor beta chains from one sample, sequenced in a study of blood T cell repertoires in COVID-19. Using immunoSEQ multiplex PCR, the repertoire was profiled, and TCRdb retains in-frame clones only, with some absent. The sample includes tens of thousands of clones, around 91% of them seen just once. The sequencing input was peripheral blood. These receptors came from a human donor in a cohort sampled during active COVID-19. Both conserved end residues are part of each CDR3. D genes are given only for firm matches. Only some rows state a clone size, as once, few, many or a class for expanded clones.

V gene	clone size	D gene	J gene	CDR3 length	CDR3 DNA	CDR3 protein
TRBV11-2	.	TRBD1	TRBJ1-4	16	TGTGCCAGCAGCGGATCCGACAGGGAAACTAATGAAAAACTGTTTTTT	CASSGSDRETNEKLFF
TRBV29-1	.	TRBD2	TRBJ2-3	15	TGCATGCCCCCTGAACCGGGACTAGCTACAGATACGCAGTATTTT	CMPPEPGLATDTQYF
TRBV5-4	.	TRBD1	TRBJ2-7	14	TGTGCCAGCAGCACCAGACAGGGGACCTACGAGCAGTACTTC	CASSTRQGTYEQYF
TRBV5-4	.	TRBD2	TRBJ2-1	15	TGTGCCAGCAGCACTAGCGGGAGCTCCTACAATGAGCAGTTCTTC	CASSTSGSSYNEQFF
TRBV7-2	.	.	TRBJ1-2	14	TGTGCCAGCGGGAACAGGGTGGCCAACTATGGCTACACCTTC	CASGNRVANYGYTF
TRBV18	.	TRBD1	TRBJ2-1	17	TGTGCCAGCTCACCACTACGGACAGGCCAGACCTACAATGAGCAGTTCTTC	CASSPLRTGQTYNEQFF
TRBV2	.	.	TRBJ1-5	15	TGTGCCAGCAGTGCTTGGCAGGGCAGCAATCAGCCCCAGCATTTT	CASSAWQGSNQPQHF
TRBV7-9	.	.	TRBJ2-7	18	TGTGCCAGCAGCTTAGAGGTTATCGGCGGGGCAAGCTCCTACGAGCAGTACTTC	CASSLEVIGGASSYEQYF
TRBV10-2	.	TRBD2	TRBJ2-1	13	TGCGCCAGCAGGGGACTAGCGTACAATGAGCAGTTCTTC	CASRGLAYNEQFF
TRBV6-5	.	.	TRBJ2-3	16	TGTGCCAGCAGTTACTCGGTCGCAGGGCACACAGATACGCAGTATTTT	CASSYSVAGHTDTQYF
TRBV5-4	.	TRBD2	TRBJ2-2	15	TGTGCCAGCAGCTTGGCGGGACTAGTGGGCGGGGAGCTGTTTTTT	CASSLAGLVGGELFF
TRBV12-3/TRBV12-4	.	.	TRBJ2-2	11	TGTGCCAGCAGTTTATCCCCAGAGCTGTTTTTT	CASSLSPELFF
TRBV11-3	.	.	TRBJ2-2	13	TGTGCCAGCAGCCCTAAGGAGACCGGGGAGCTGTTTTTT	CASSPKETGELFF
TRBV28	once	.	TRBJ1-5	14	TGTGCCAGCGGGAGGGTGGACCTCGGTCAGCCCCAGCATTTT	CASGRVDLGQPQHF
TRBV7-2	.	TRBD2	TRBJ2-5	17	TGTGCCAGCAGCTTAAGAGGGACTAGCGGGAGTTCAGAGACCCAGTACTTC	CASSLRGTSGSSETQYF
TRBV5-1	.	.	TRBJ1-6	15	TGCGCCAGCAGCACGCTTCGGGACAATAATTCACCCCTCCACTTT	CASSTLRDNNSPLHF
TRBV27	.	.	TRBJ2-2	14	TGTGCCAGCACCTTAACATTGAACACCGGGGAGCTGTTTTTT	CASTLTLNTGELFF